This TCR beta chain derives from a study of cytomegalovirus exposure and HLA in healthy donors. V was pared by 1 base and J by 5 bases, with 17 bases between. This CDR3 spans 16 amino acids. Germline values: CDR1 SGHAT, CDR2 FQNNGV. In the PCR, 60 Vbeta and 13 Jbeta primers were used. TCRdb's table, derived via immunoSEQ multiplex PCR, lists solely in-frame clones and lacks some. The sample contains about 100,000 clones, around 74% of which appear only once. The V gene is TRBV11-2, the J gene TRBJ2-5; the D gene is possibly TRBD1 (5 bases). This sequence originates from a middle-aged woman in good health and CMV-seronegative. The sequenced sample was PBMCs. CDR3 loop: CASSLVLATVGETQYF. In DNA, the CDR3 is TGTGCCAGCAGCTTAGTATTGGCGACAGTGGGTGAGACCCAGTACTTC.